This TCR beta chain was found in a study of regulatory T cells in long-lasting Graves disease. Stated time point: newly diagnosed GD, antithyroid drugs for less than 3 months. Isolated PBMC RNA provided the starting material for the TCR library. CDR3 regions were amplified by Arm-PCR using iRepertoire HTBI primers to build TCR beta libraries. MiXCR was run by TCRdb on the multiplex PCR reads, yielding one entry per CDR3 protein. The sample includes 300,000 to 400,000 distinct CDR3 sequences, 15% to 20% of them seen just once. The CDR3 is 12 amino acids. Looked up from germline, CDR1 is DFQATT and CDR2 is SNEGSKA (reference sequence). This clonotype appeared many times.

The receptor was isolated from a female donor with Graves disease. This chain uses TRBV20-1 with TRBJ2-1; 11 bases are a match to TRBD2. Sequences were derived from peripheral blood mononuclear cells (PBMCs), sampled at new diagnosis, from a patient treated with antithyroid drugs. The CDR3 coding sequence is TGCAGAGTAACTAGCGGGGGCAATGAGCAGTTCTTC. Its protein product is CRVTSGGNEQFF.